These 20 T cell receptor beta chains share one sample of origin, sequenced in a study of long-term antiretroviral therapy in people with HIV. An immunoSEQ assay, version v3.0, was performed at survey level. TCRdb's copy holds only in-frame clones and misses some; the assay was immunoSEQ multiplex PCR. The profile covers roughly 37,000 clones, with 75% to 90% appearing a single time and 5.8% taken by the ten largest. Here the sequenced sample was unsorted PBMCs, taken 3.4 years after starting antiretroviral therapy. The origin of the receptors is a man in his thirties or forties with HIV.

The V gene is TRBV28, the J gene TRBJ1-2; D is ambiguous. This CDR3 has 13 amino acids. V lost 5 bases and J 4 bases, leaving 11 bases between the germline ends. Germline V gene lookup returns CDR1 MDHEN and CDR2 SYDVKM. The CDR3 bases are TGTGCCAGCAGTCCCACAGACTCCTATGGCTACACCTTC. This gives the protein CASSPTDSYGYTF.

The chain combines TRBV5-4 with TRBJ2-2; the D gene is possibly TRBD2 (5 bases). The CDR3 runs to 15 residues. Deletions cut 0 bases from V and 9 bases from J, with 15 bases between. Germline V gene data show CDR1 as SGHNT and CDR2 as YYREEE (reference sequence). The CDR3 region is CASSLGPGGLRELFF. In DNA form, the CDR3 reads TGTGCCAGCAGCTTGGGCCCCGGAGGTCTCCGGGAGCTGTTTTTT.

The chain carries TRBV5-1 and TRBJ2-2; D is uncertain. The CDR3 has 15 residues. V was cut by 1 base and J by 3 bases, with 10 bases left in between. In germline, CDR1 is SGHRS, CDR2 YFSETQ. CDR3 nucleotide sequence: TGCGCCAGCAGCTTGACCACGAAAGACACCGGGGAGCTGTTTTTT. Protein product: CASSLTTKDTGELFF. Variable domain in full (rest from reference TRBV5-1 and TRBJ2-2): KAGVTQTPRYLIKTRGQQVTLSCSPISGHRSVSWYQQTPGQGLQFLFEYFSETQRNKGNFPGRFSGRQFSNSRSEMNVSTLELGDSALYLCASSLTTKDTGELFFGEGSRLTVL.

The rearrangement links TRBV28 to TRBJ1-4; D call uncertain. Germline loops: CDR1 MDHEN, CDR2 SYDVKM. The CDR3 consists of 15 residues. The V end lost 2 bases, the J end lost 4 bases, and 11 bases lay between the germline ends. The CDR3 loop is CASSLRGRLNEKLFF. DNA of the CDR3: TGTGCCAGCAGTTTAAGAGGGCGTCTTAATGAAAAACTGTTTTTT.

CDR3 nucleotide sequence: TGTGCCAGCGGCGCTAGTTCTAACTATGGCTACACCTTC. Residues: CASGASSNYGYTF. The chain carries TRBV28 and TRBJ1-2; D remains unclear. CDR3 length: 13 amino acids. Germline V lookup: CDR1 MDHEN, CDR2 SYDVKM. Trimming cost V 8 bases and J 0 bases, with 10 bases left between them.

The chain is built from TRBV4-3 and TRBJ2-2; D is ambiguous. Germline CDR1 reads LGHNA; CDR2 reads YSLEER. The CDR3 runs to 14 residues. V was shortened by 1 base and J by 6 bases, with 9 bases between the two germline ends. In DNA, the CDR3 is TGCGCCAGCAGCCAAGGATTGCTAGCCGGGGAGCTGTTTTTT. Protein product: CASSQGLLAGELFF.

The V and J genes are TRBV28 and TRBJ1-5, with D maybe TRBD1 (5 bases). Germline V gene sequence: CDR1 MDHEN, CDR2 SYDVKM. This CDR3 has 15 amino acids. The V gene lost 5 bases and the J gene lost 4 bases, with 15 bases spanning the gap. This CDR3 is CASSERRGTNQPQHF. The CDR3 region has the DNA TGTGCCAGCAGTGAGAGGCGGGGGACGAATCAGCCCCAGCATTTT.

V usage is TRBV28 and J usage is TRBJ1-1, with D possibly TRBD1 on 5 matching bases. The germline CDR1 and CDR2 sequences are MDHEN and SYDVKM. The CDR3 sequence is 14 residues long. V lost 8 bases and J lost 6, with 19 bases in between. For the CDR3, the DNA is TGTGCCAGCCAGGGAAGTACTCGTGGTGCTGAAGCTTTCTTT. It is translated as CASQGSTRGAEAFF. Full variable domain (rest looked up from reference TRBV28 and TRBJ1-1): DVKVTQSSRYLVKRTGEKVFLECVQDMDHENMFWYRQDPGLGLRLIYFSYDVKMKEKGDIPEGYSVSREKKERFSLILESASTNQTSMYLCASQGSTRGAEAFFGQGTRLTVV.

This rearrangement joins TRBV28 to TRBJ2-2, with 8 bases lining up with TRBD2. V trimming: 2 bases; J trimming: 2 bases; junction bases outside the gene matches: 1. The CDR3 is made up of 15 amino acids. Germline V gene sequence: CDR1 MDHEN, CDR2 SYDVKM. Here the CDR3 reads CASSLAGGNTGELFF. In DNA form, the CDR3 reads TGTGCCAGCAGTTTAGCGGGAGGAAACACCGGGGAGCTGTTTTTT.

The V and J genes are TRBV6-5 and TRBJ2-7, with TRBD2 matching over 14 bases. The trim removed 6 bases at V and 3 bases at J, leaving 4 bases unmatched. Germline values: CDR1 MNHEY, CDR2 SVGAGI. This CDR3 is 15 amino acids long. The CDR3 loop is CASRGTSGSRYEQYF. The CDR3 DNA sequence: TGTGCCAGCAGAGGGACTAGCGGGAGTCGCTACGAGCAGTACTTC.

The CDR3 bases are TGCGCCAGCAGCTTGGCCGGCATTGAGACCCAGTACTTC. Translating it yields CASSLAGIETQYF. The chain employs TRBV5-1 and TRBJ2-5; D is ambiguous. Germline V CDR1 and CDR2: SGHRS, YFSETQ. The CDR3 runs 13 residues. Trimming removed 0 bases from V and 5 bases from J, with 8 bases in between.

This clone has only a few counts. V gene TRBV19 combines with J gene TRBJ2-1; 11 positions agree with TRBD2. The V and J ends lost 4 bases and 5 bases, in that order; junction bases with no gene match: 4. CDR3 length equals 15 residues. Germline assignment: CDR1 LNHDA and CDR2 SQIVND (reference sequence). CDR3 nucleotides: TGTGCCAGTAGTACAGGGACTAGCGGAAACAATGAGCAGTTCTTC. Translated: CASSTGTSGNNEQFF. Together with reference TRBV19 and TRBJ2-1, the CDR3 gives the full variable domain: DGGITQSPKYLFRKEGQNVTLSCEQNLNHDAMYWYRQDPGQGLRLIYYSQIVNDFQKGDIAEGYSVSREKKESFPLTVTSAQKNPTAFYLCASSTGTSGNNEQFFGPGTRLTVL.

This clone was observed a single time. DNA for the CDR3: TGTGCCAGCAGTGAATTCACGGCCTACGAGCAGTACTTC. Encoded protein: CASSEFTAYEQYF. This sequence joins TRBV25-1 and TRBJ2-7; D not resolved. The CDR3 is made up of 13 amino acids. Trimming stripped 1 base from V and 2 bases from J, with 6 bases between. Germline V gene sequence: CDR1 MGHDK, CDR2 SYGVNS.

The chain uses TRBV29-1 and TRBJ2-1; no clear D. Germline V lookup: CDR1 SQVTM, CDR2 ANQGSEA. The CDR3 is 13 residues long. Between the trimmed V and J ends, which lost 4 bases and 6 bases, there was a span of 13 bases. The CDR3 region is CSVGPVLLNEQFF. The CDR3, as DNA: TGCAGCGTTGGCCCAGTCTTGCTCAATGAGCAGTTCTTC.

The chain is built from TRBV23-1 and TRBJ2-7; D might be TRBD2 (6 bases). TRBV23-1 is designated an ORF whose function remains uncertain. The CDR3 runs to 15 residues. The ends were cut back, 4 bases at V and 1 base at J, with 14 bases in the middle. CDR3 bases: TGCGCCAGCAGTCCTAAGGGAGGTTTGTCCTACGAGCAGTACTTC. This translates into CASSPKGGLSYEQYF.

The chain links TRBV14 to TRBJ2-3; D ambiguous. V was shortened by 4 bases and J by 2 bases, with 7 bases between the two germline ends. This CDR3 contains 13 residues. Germline-derived CDR1 and CDR2 are SGHDN and FVKESK. In DNA, the CDR3 is TGTGCCAGCAGCCCCAGCCACACAGATACGCAGTATTTT. Its translation: CASSPSHTDTQYF. Based on the CDR3 plus reference TRBV14 and TRBJ2-3, the full variable domain is EAGVTQFPSHSVIEKGQTVTLRCDPISGHDNLYWYRRVMGKEIKFLLHFVKESKQDESGMPNNRFLAERTGGTYSTLKVQPAELEDSGVYFCASSPSHTDTQYFGPGTRLTVL.

The chain links TRBV7-8 to TRBJ2-7, with D possibly TRBD2 on 5 matching bases. The CDR3 loop spans 14 amino acids. V lost 3 bases and J lost 1, with 10 bases in between. CDR1 is SGHVS, CDR2 FQNEAQ, per germline. The DNA for the CDR3 is TGTGCCAGCAGCTTCTTACTAGGATCCTACGAGCAGTACTTC. It translates to CASSFLLGSYEQYF. Based on the CDR3 plus reference TRBV7-8 and TRBJ2-7, the full variable domain is GAGVSQSPRYKVAKRGQDVALRCDPISGHVSLFWYQQALGQGPEFLTYFQNEAQLDKSGLPSDRFFAERPEGSVSTLKIQRTQQEDSAVYLCASSFLLGSYEQYFGPGTRLTVT.

The rearrangement links TRBV6-5 to TRBJ2-7, with 8 positions matching TRBD1. This CDR3 has 14 amino acids. Trimming cost V 5 bases and J 4 bases; bases outside gene matches: 7. The germline gives CDR1 MNHEY, CDR2 SVGAGI. The CDR3 reads CASSPRRDRYEQYF. The CDR3 region has the DNA TGTGCCAGCAGTCCCCGCCGGGACAGGTACGAGCAGTACTTC.

The chain couples TRBV2 to TRBJ2-3, with D uncertain. Trimming took off 2 bases at V and 0 bases at J, with 6 bases between the two ends. This CDR3 contains 14 residues. Per germline, CDR1 SNHLY and CDR2 FYNNEI. This CDR3 is CASSETESTDTQYF. CDR3 in DNA: TGTGCCAGCAGTGAAACAGAAAGCACAGATACGCAGTATTTT.

The chain employs TRBV4-3 and TRBJ1-3; unclear D gene. The CDR3 extends over 13 amino acids. V was pared by 1 base and J by 3 bases, with 4 bases between. Germline V CDR1 and CDR2: LGHNA, YSLEER. The CDR3 sequence: CASSQALGNTIYF. Written as DNA, the CDR3 is TGCGCCAGCAGCCAAGCGCTTGGAAACACCATATATTTT.